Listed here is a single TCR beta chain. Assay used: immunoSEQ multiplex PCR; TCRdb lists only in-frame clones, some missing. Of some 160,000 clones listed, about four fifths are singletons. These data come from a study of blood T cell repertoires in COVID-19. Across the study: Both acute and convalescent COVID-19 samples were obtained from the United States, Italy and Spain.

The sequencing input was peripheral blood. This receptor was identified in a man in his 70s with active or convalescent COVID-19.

CDR3 protein: CASSSPWRGAQETQYF. DNA for the CDR3: TGTGCCAGCAGCTCCCCTTGGCGGGGGGCGCAAGAGACCCAGTACTTC. This chain links TRBV5-4 with TRBJ2-5; 8 bases are a match to TRBD2. V lost 3 bases and J lost 2; bases outside the gene matches: 9. Germline V gives CDR1 SGHNT, CDR2 YYREEE (reference sequence). The CDR3 runs 16 residues.